Sequencing of this T cell receptor beta chain was carried out in a study of T cell repertoires in cytomegalovirus infection. In the study overall: HLA-B-restricted CMV epitopes that are well studied, plus recently identified HLA-C-restricted ones, were used by the study. Through public TCR beta signatures, both CMV infection and matching HLA type were indicated. The study, taken as a whole, reports: Clonotypes of TCR beta that were HLA-C-restricted and CMV-specific dominated the ex vivo response. Cumulative frequency of public TCR beta families picked out carriers of CMV plus the relevant HLA.

MiXCR, applied by TCRdb to the reads, yields one record per CDR3 protein. The sample consists of about 920,000 distinct CDR3 sequences, roughly 30% of them appearing once. A remark on this clonotype: As yet, its antigen is unknown.

The CDR3 totals 13 residues. V shed 4 bases and J 6 bases; nucleotides not matched to a gene: 2. Germline V gene lookup returns CDR1 LNHDA and CDR2 SQIVND (reference sequence). The J gene is TRBJ2-1, the V gene TRBV19, with 8 bases matching TRBD1. The TCR comes from a human donor in good health (CMV status not recorded). Some clones in this sample may be carry-over from other donors' samples. The material sequenced was cultured CD8+ T cells from PBMCs, taken from culture after CMV antigen stimulation. CDR3 in DNA: TGTGCCAGTAGTACCCAGGGGGCCAATGAGCAGTTCTTC. Amino acid sequence: CASSTQGANEQFF. The whole variable domain, filled in from reference TRBV19 and TRBJ2-1, reads DGGITQSPKYLFRKEGQNVTLSCEQNLNHDAMYWYRQDPGQGLRLIYYSQIVNDFQKGDIAEGYSVSREKKESFPLTVTSAQKNPTAFYLCASSTQGANEQFFGPGTRLTVL.